This T cell receptor (beta chain) was sequenced in a study of T cells in Graves' hyperthyroidism and ophthalmopathy. There were TCR beta CDR3 regions amplified from RNA transcripts. The TCR CDR3 first-round RT-PCR relied on the HTBI primer set. TCRdb re-derived calls from the multiplex PCR reads in MiXCR, one entry per CDR3 protein. The sample contains about 840,000 distinct CDR3 sequences, 38% of which appear only once. Findings and limits, study-wide: Ophthalmopathy prediction by the model preceded onset by a median approximately six months.

Graves' hyperthyroidism qualified as stable when ophthalmopathy did not progress within 18 months. The diagnoses drew upon clinical symptoms, serum thyroxine and TRAb, thyroid ultrasound and orbital computed tomography. V lost 4 bases to trimming and J lost 3 bases; unmatched junction nucleotides: 5. The germline gives CDR1 LNHDA, CDR2 SQIVND (reference sequence). The CDR3 length is 15 residues. This clonotype was observed many times. Its target is unknown. This clonotype originated in a young man with Graves' hyperthyroidism. The chain recombines TRBV19 with TRBJ1-4, with 7 nucleotides matching TRBD1. Sequenced input: blood. Written as DNA, the CDR3 is TGTGCCAGTAGTACTGGGACAGCGTCTAATGAAAAACTGTTTTTT. Its protein is CASSTGTASNEKLFF.